Listed below are T cell receptor beta chains from one sample, sequenced in a study of T cell responses to AZD1222 COVID-19 vaccine. Measured with immunoSEQ multiplex PCR; TCRdb has only the in-frame clones, and not every one. The sample includes some 120,000 clones, about nine tenths seen only once; the top ten take about 7.8%. The sample consisted of peripheral blood, taken on day 0 of AZD1222 vaccination. The source of these receptors is an adult in good health. The CDR3 runs from the conserved cysteine through the conserved F or W. Fields, in order: clone size, CDR3 length, V gene, J gene, D gene, CDR3 protein, CDR3 DNA. A D gene is named only where the DNA matches it firmly. Part of the rows lack a size; the others show once, few, many or a class for expanded clones.

-,16,TRBV5-1,TRBJ1-2,-,CASSLGPTGGGYGYTF,TGCGCCAGCAGCTTGGGTCCGACAGGCGGGGGCTATGGCTACACCTTC
-,15,TRBV28,TRBJ2-5,TRBD2,CASSWDLAGGETQYF,TGTGCCAGCAGTTGGGACCTAGCGGGGGGCGAGACCCAGTACTTC
-,12,TRBV27,TRBJ2-7,-,CASSSQGSEQYF,TGTGCCAGCAGTTCCCAGGGAAGCGAGCAGTACTTC
-,16,TRBV18,TRBJ2-5,TRBD1,CASSRGQATPQETQYF,TGTGCCAGCTCACGCGGACAGGCAACCCCCCAAGAGACCCAGTACTTC
-,15,TRBV5-5,TRBJ1-5,-,CASSLGLYQNQPQHF,TGTGCCAGCAGCTTAGGGCTTTACCAGAATCAGCCCCAGCATTTT
-,15,TRBV19,TRBJ2-7,-,CASSQLGPGAHEQYF,TGTGCCAGTAGTCAGCTGGGACCGGGGGCCCACGAGCAGTACTTC
-,15,TRBV6-5,TRBJ1-2,-,CASRAPGGLVYGYTF,TGTGCCAGCAGGGCCCCTGGGGGCCTCGTCTATGGCTACACCTTC
-,13,TRBV18,TRBJ1-1,-,CASSSGGDTEAFF,TGTGCCAGCTCTTCTGGGGGGGACACTGAAGCTTTCTTT
few,16,TRBV5-1,TRBJ1-1,-,CASSSGDSIGNTEAFF,TGCGCCAGCAGCTCGGGGGACTCAATAGGGAACACTGAAGCTTTCTTT
-,15,TRBV6-5,TRBJ2-5,-,CASSSPPQGQETQYF,TGTGCCAGCAGTTCTCCCCCGCAGGGGCAAGAGACCCAGTACTTC
-,14,TRBV9,TRBJ1-1,-,CASSVGEWSTEAFF,TGTGCCAGCAGCGTAGGGGAATGGAGCACTGAAGCTTTCTTT
-,14,TRBV19,TRBJ1-4,-,CASSVIATNEKLFF,TGTGCCAGTAGTGTAATAGCAACTAATGAAAAACTGTTTTTT
-,15,TRBV6-5,TRBJ1-5,-,CASSYSATGNQPQHF,TGTGCCAGCAGTTACTCGGCTACGGGCAATCAGCCCCAGCATTTT
-,13,TRBV29-1,TRBJ1-1,-,CSVALGGGTEAFF,TGCAGCGTTGCCCTAGGGGGAGGCACTGAAGCTTTCTTT